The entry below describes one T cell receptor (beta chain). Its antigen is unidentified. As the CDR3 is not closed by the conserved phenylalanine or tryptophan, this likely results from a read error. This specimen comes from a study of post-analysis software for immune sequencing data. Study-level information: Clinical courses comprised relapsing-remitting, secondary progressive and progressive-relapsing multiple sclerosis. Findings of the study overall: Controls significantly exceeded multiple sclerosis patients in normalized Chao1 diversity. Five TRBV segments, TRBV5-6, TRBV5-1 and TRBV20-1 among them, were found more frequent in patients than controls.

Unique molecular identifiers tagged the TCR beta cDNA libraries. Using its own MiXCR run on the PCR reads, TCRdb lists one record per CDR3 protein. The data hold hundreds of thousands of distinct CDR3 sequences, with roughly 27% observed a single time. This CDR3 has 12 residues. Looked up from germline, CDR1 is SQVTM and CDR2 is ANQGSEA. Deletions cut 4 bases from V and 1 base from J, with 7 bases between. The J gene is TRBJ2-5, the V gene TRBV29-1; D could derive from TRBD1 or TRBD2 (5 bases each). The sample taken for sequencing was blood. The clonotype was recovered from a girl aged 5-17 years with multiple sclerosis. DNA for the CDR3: TGCAGCGTTGGGGACCTCCAAGAGACCCAGTACTGC. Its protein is CSVGDLQETQYC.